This TCR beta chain was recovered during a study of pediatric ulcerative colitis. Broader study findings: No controls had the two rectal clonotypes shared by ulcerative colitis patients. Total lymphocyte DNA, not sorted subsets, was the template.

The repertoire was sequenced with immunoSEQ multiplex PCR; TCRdb's copy has only in-frame clones and lacks some. Of approximately 32,000 clones listed, 82% are singletons. About this clone: Its antigen is as yet unknown.

The V gene's germline CDR1 is SGHTA and CDR2 FQGNSA. The CDR3 is 15 residues long. The trim removed 4 bases at V and 4 bases at J, leaving 2 bases unmatched. The clonotype was recovered from a boy aged 5-17 years with severe ulcerative colitis. The source material was blood. The chain uses TRBV7-2 and TRBJ2-7; TRBD2 aligns across 15 bases. The CDR3 nucleotides are TGTGCCAGCAGCTCAGGACTAGCGGGGGGGTACGAGCAGTACTTC. Its protein is CASSSGLAGGYEQYF.